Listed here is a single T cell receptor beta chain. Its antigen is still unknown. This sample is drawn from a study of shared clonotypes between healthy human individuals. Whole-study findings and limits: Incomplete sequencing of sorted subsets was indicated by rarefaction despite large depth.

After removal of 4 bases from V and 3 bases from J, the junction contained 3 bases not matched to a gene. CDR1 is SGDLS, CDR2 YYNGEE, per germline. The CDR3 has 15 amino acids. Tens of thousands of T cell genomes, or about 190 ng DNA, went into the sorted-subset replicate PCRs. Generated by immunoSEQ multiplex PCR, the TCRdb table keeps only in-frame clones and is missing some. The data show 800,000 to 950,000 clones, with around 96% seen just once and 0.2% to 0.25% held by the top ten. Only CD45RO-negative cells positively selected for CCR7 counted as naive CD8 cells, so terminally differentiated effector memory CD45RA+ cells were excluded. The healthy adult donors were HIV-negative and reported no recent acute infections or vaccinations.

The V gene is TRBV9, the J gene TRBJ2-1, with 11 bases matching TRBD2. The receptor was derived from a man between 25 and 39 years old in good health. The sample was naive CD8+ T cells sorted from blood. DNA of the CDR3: TGTGCCAGCAGCATTAGCGGGAGGGGCTACAATGAGCAGTTCTTC. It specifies CASSISGRGYNEQFF.